These 18 T cell receptor beta chains came from one sample sequenced in a study of PD-1 blockade in classical Hodgkin lymphoma. Assay used: immunoSEQ multiplex PCR; TCRdb lists only in-frame clones, some missing. The table shows tens of thousands of clones, with 83% occurring only once. The time point: cycle 4 day 1 (C4D1), after 6 weeks of nivolumab. All patients experienced relapse after autologous stem cell transplantation, and brentuximab vedotin exposure was variable. Specimen: peripheral blood mononuclear cells (PBMCs), collected before the fourth cycle of nivolumab. The source of these receptors is a human donor with classical Hodgkin lymphoma.

CDR3 sequence reads: CAWSVGGSYEQYF. CDR3 bases: TGTGCCTGGAGTGTAGGAGGCTCCTACGAGCAGTACTTC. The chain joins TRBV30 to TRBJ2-7, with D perhaps matching TRBD2 (5 bases). Germline CDR1 reads GTSNPN; CDR2 reads SVGIG (reference sequence). The CDR3 sequence is 13 residues long. Trimming stripped 0 bases from V and 0 bases from J, with 6 bases between.

The chain has TRBV6-6 and TRBJ2-5, with 7 bases aligning to TRBD2. CDR1 and CDR2 from the germline V gene are MNHNY and SVGAGI (reference sequence). V shed 4 bases, J shed 2 bases, and the junction held 7 bases outside the gene matches. There are 15 residues in the CDR3. CDR3 sequence reads: CASSSRPGRQETQYF. The CDR3 nucleotides read TGTGCCAGCAGTTCCCGTCCCGGGAGGCAAGAGACCCAGTACTTC.

The genes are TRBV7-2 and TRBJ2-7; a weak D match, TRBD1 (6 bases). The CDR3 is 14 amino acids. CDR1 SGHTA and CDR2 FQGNSA come from the germline V gene. Trimming pared 4 bases from V and 4 bases from J, leaving 14 bases between. The CDR3 nucleotides are TGTGCCAGCAGCTACGACAGGTTTTCGTACGAGCAGTACTTC. Its translation: CASSYDRFSYEQYF.

The chain employs TRBV7-2 and TRBJ1-1, with 8 bases aligning to TRBD1. V lost 3 bases and J lost 9; bases outside the gene matches: 6. Germline CDR1 reads SGHTA; CDR2 reads FQGNSA. This CDR3 comprises 13 residues. The CDR3 region is CASSFRQGPQAFF. The DNA of the CDR3 is TGTGCCAGCAGCTTCCGACAGGGGCCCCAAGCTTTCTTT.

This chain joins TRBV28 and TRBJ2-7; D is possibly TRBD1 (5 bases). The V end lost 3 bases, the J end lost 12 bases, and 12 bases lay between the germline ends. CDR3 length equals 11 residues. The germline gives CDR1 MDHEN, CDR2 SYDVKM. CDR3 bases: TGTGCCAGCAGTTTGGGGCGTTATCTGTACTTC. Its translation is CASSLGRYLYF.

This clone was counted a single time. V and J are TRBV5-1 and TRBJ2-7; 9 nucleotides line up with TRBD1. With 4 bases clipped from V and 3 bases from J, the junction kept 14 bases outside the gene matches. The V gene's germline CDR1 is SGHRS and CDR2 YFSETQ. The CDR3 has 17 residues. The CDR3 region is CASSVLPPGQGGYEQYF. The CDR3 coding sequence is TGCGCCAGCAGCGTACTACCTCCGGGACAGGGTGGCTACGAGCAGTACTTC.

This clone was detected once. The chain couples TRBV2 to TRBJ1-1; 9 bases match TRBD1. The length of the CDR3 is 14 residues. After removal of 6 bases from V and 5 bases from J, the junction contained 7 bases not matched to a gene. Looked up from germline, CDR1 is SNHLY and CDR2 is FYNNEI. CDR3 DNA sequence: TGTGCCAGCAGAAGCCGGGACAGGGAGACTGAAGCTTTCTTT. It yields the protein CASRSRDRETEAFF.

This sequence joins TRBV10-2 and TRBJ2-5; 15 bases agree with TRBD2. CDR1 is WSHSY, CDR2 SAAADI, per germline. The CDR3 extends over 17 amino acids. Germline trimming cut 7 bases from V and 0 bases from J; bases unmatched to any gene: 6. The CDR3 bases are TGCGCCAGCACCCTTGGACTAGCGGGAGGGTACCAAGAGACCCAGTACTTC. Translated, it gives CASTLGLAGGYQETQYF.

The chain is built from TRBV5-1 and TRBJ1-1; 7 bases fit TRBD1. The CDR3 covers 16 residues. Trimming at V came to 4 bases and at J to 6 bases, leaving 15 bases not matched to a gene. In germline, CDR1 is SGHRS, CDR2 YFSETQ. This chain's CDR3 is CASSLQGEGLRAEAFF. The DNA of the CDR3 is TGCGCCAGCAGCCTGCAGGGGGAGGGTTTGAGGGCTGAAGCTTTCTTT. The variable domain in full, with the rest retrieved from reference TRBV5-1 and TRBJ1-1, is KAGVTQTPRYLIKTRGQQVTLSCSPISGHRSVSWYQQTPGQGLQFLFEYFSETQRNKGNFPGRFSGRQFSNSRSEMNVSTLELGDSALYLCASSLQGEGLRAEAFFGQGTRLTVV.

V is TRBV27 and J is TRBJ2-3; tentative D call: TRBD1 (6 bases). Germline V gene data show CDR1 as MNHEY and CDR2 as SMNVEV (reference sequence). Trimming took off 4 bases at V and 4 bases at J, with 9 bases between the two ends. This CDR3 spans 13 amino acids. In DNA, the CDR3 is TGTGCCAGCAGTTCCGGACAGCCAGATACGCAGTATTTT. Protein sequence: CASSSGQPDTQYF.

The chain has TRBV6-4 and TRBJ2-2; D uncertain. The CDR3 spans 13 residues. The V end was cut by 1 base, the J end by 3 bases, with 3 bases between. Germline V gives CDR1 MRHNA, CDR2 SNTAGT. The CDR3, as DNA: TGTGCCAGCAGTGACTGGGACACCGGGGAGCTGTTTTTT. As protein: CASSDWDTGELFF.

The rearrangement links TRBV23-1 to TRBJ2-7, with D perhaps matching TRBD2 (5 bases). TRBV23-1 is classed as an ORF, of uncertain function. Trimming removed 8 bases from V and 7 bases from J, with 12 bases in between. The CDR3 runs 11 residues. The CDR3 spells CASHETGEQYF. CDR3 in DNA: TGCGCCAGCCACGAGACGGGAGAGCAGTACTTC.

This clone occurred a few times. The V and J genes are TRBV23-1 and TRBJ1-1; TRBD1 is a possible D gene (6 bases). TRBV23-1 qualifies as an ORF whose function is uncertain. Trimming shortened V by 5 bases and J by 1 base, and 14 bases separated the two germline ends. The CDR3 is 15 residues long. CDR3 sequence: CASSWDEGGNTEAFF. Written as DNA, the CDR3 is TGCGCCAGCAGTTGGGATGAGGGGGGGAACACTGAAGCTTTCTTT.

This clone was recorded a few times. CDR3 in amino acids: CAWDGGQTGYTF. The CDR3 DNA reads as TGTGCCTGGGACGGGGGACAGACCGGCTACACCTTC. The chain recombines TRBV30 with TRBJ1-2, with TRBD1 matching over 7 bases. Losses at the gene ends were 5 bases for V and 8 bases for J; bases not matched to a gene: 8. The CDR3 length is 12 residues. Looked up from germline, CDR1 is GTSNPN and CDR2 is SVGIG (reference sequence).

The CDR3: CASSGGQGGKREKLFF. In DNA, the CDR3 is TGTGCCAGCAGTGGGGGACAGGGTGGTAAAAGGGAAAAACTGTTTTTT. The chain has TRBV6-6 and TRBJ1-4, with 9 bases that match TRBD1. Trimming at V came to 5 bases and at J to 8 bases, leaving 12 bases not matched to a gene. The germline V gene encodes CDR1 MNHNY and CDR2 SVGAGI (reference sequence). This CDR3 is 16 amino acids long.

The chain has TRBV7-8 and TRBJ2-5, with D perhaps given as TRBD1 or TRBD2 (5 bases each). In germline, CDR1 is SGHVS, CDR2 FQNEAQ. V shed 1 base and J shed 5 bases, with 14 bases lying between them. The CDR3 runs to 15 residues. CDR3 bases: TGTGCCAGCAGCTTAGGGGACCCCAGCCGGGAGACCCAGTACTTC. It codes for CASSLGDPSRETQYF.

The rearrangement links TRBV10-3 to TRBJ2-7; 8 positions match TRBD2. CDR1 is ENHRY, CDR2 SYGVKD, per germline. CDR3 length equals 16 residues. V dropped 2 bases and J dropped 0; count of bases not matched to a gene: 6. The CDR3 here is CAISELAGDSSYEQYF. As DNA, the CDR3 is TGTGCCATCAGTGAGCTAGCGGGCGACTCCTCCTACGAGCAGTACTTC.

The chain employs TRBV6-6 and TRBJ1-4; D uncertain. Germline lookup yields CDR1 MNHNY and CDR2 SVGAGI (reference sequence). V lost 6 bases to trimming and J lost 0 bases, with 8 bases between them. This CDR3 has 14 amino acids. The CDR3 DNA is TGTGCCAGCAGGCCGCTTGCAACTAATGAAAAACTGTTTTTT. Amino acids: CASRPLATNEKLFF.